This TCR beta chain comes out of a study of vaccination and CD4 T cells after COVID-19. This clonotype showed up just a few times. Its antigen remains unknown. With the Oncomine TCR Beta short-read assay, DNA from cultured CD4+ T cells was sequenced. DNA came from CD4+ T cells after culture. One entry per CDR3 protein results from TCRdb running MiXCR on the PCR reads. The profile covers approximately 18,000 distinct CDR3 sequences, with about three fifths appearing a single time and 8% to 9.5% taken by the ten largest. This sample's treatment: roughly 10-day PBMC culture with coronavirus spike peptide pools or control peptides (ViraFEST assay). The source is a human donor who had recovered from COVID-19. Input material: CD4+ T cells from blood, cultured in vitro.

CDR3: CAWSGQGDQPQHF. The CDR3 DNA is TGTGCCTGGAGTGGTCAGGGGGATCAGCCCCAGCATTTT. The chain couples TRBV30 to TRBJ1-5; the match to TRBD1 covers 7 bases. The CDR3 has 13 residues. Germline values: CDR1 GTSNPN, CDR2 SVGIG (reference sequence). Losses at the gene ends were 1 base for V and 5 bases for J; bases not matched to a gene: 2.